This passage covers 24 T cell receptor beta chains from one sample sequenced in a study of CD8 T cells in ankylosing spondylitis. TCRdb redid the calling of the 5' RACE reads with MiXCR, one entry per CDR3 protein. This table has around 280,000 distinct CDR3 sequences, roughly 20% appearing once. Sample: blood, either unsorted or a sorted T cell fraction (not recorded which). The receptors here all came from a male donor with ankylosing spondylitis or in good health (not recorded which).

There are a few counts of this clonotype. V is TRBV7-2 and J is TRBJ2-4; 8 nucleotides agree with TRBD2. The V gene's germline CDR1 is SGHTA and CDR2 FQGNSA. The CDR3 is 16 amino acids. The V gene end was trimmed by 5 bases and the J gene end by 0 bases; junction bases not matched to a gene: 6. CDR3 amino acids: CASSPTSGLAKNIQYF. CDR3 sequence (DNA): TGTGCCAGCAGCCCCACTAGCGGATTAGCCAAAAACATTCAGTACTTC.

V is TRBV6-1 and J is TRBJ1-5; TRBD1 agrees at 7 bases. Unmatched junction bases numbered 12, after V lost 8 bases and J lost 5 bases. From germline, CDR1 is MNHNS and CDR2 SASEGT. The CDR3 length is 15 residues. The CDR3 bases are TGTGCCAGCCGCCGAGGGGGCGGGGAGGATCAGCCCCAGCATTTT. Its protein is CASRRGGGEDQPQHF.

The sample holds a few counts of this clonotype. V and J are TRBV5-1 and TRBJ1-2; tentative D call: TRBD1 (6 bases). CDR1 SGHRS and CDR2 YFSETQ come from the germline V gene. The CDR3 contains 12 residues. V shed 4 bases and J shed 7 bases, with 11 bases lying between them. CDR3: CASSPQGGGYTF. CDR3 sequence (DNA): TGCGCCAGCAGCCCCCAAGGGGGTGGCTACACCTTC.

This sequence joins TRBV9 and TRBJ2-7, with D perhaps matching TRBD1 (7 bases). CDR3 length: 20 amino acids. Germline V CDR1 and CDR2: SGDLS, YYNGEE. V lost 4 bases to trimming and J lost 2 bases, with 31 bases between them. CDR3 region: CASSFYSGTARSSGTYEQYV. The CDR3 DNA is TGTGCCAGCAGCTTCTACTCCGGGACAGCGCGGAGTAGCGGAACCTACGAGCAGTACGTC.

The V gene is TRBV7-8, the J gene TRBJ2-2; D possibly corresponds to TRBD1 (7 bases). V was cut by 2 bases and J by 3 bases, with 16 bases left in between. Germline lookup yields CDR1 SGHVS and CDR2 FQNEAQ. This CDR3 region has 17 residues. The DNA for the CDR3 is TGTGCCAGCAGCTTACTATTGGGCAGGGGGGACACCGGGGAGCTGTTTTTT. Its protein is CASSLLLGRGDTGELFF.

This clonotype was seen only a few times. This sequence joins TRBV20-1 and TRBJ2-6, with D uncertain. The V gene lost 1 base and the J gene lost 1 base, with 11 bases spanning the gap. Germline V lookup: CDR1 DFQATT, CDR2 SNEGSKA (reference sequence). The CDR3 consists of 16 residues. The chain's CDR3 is CSARALGLSGANVLTF. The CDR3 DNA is TGCAGTGCTAGAGCCCTGGGTTTATCTGGGGCCAACGTCCTGACTTTC.

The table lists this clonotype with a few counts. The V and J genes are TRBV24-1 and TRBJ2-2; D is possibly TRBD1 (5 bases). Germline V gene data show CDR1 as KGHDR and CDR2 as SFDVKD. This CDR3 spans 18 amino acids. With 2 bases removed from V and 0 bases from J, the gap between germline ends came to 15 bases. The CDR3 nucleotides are TGTGCCACCAGTGATTCTCCAACAGGTGTCCCGAACACCGGGGAGCTGTTTTTT. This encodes CATSDSPTGVPNTGELFF.

Written as DNA, the CDR3 is TGTGCCAGTAGTATAGGTCCAGGAGAGACCCAGTACTTC. This codes for CASSIGPGETQYF. The chain has TRBV19 and TRBJ2-5; D gene unclear. The CDR3 runs 13 residues. Trimming pared 1 base from V and 4 bases from J, leaving 7 bases between. From germline, CDR1 is LNHDA and CDR2 SQIVND (reference sequence).

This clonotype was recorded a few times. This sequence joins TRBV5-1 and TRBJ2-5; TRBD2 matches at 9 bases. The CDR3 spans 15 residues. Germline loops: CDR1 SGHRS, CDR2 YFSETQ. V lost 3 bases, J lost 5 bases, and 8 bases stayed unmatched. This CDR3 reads CASSSGTSSFETQYF. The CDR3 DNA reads TGCGCCAGCAGCTCCGGGACTAGCTCCTTTGAGACCCAGTACTTC.

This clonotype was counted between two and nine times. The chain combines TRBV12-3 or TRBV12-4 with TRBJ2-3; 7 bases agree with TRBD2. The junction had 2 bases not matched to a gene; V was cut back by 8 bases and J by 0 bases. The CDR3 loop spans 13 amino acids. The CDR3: CASDGGSTDTQYF. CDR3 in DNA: TGTGCCAGCGACGGGGGGAGCACAGATACGCAGTATTTT.

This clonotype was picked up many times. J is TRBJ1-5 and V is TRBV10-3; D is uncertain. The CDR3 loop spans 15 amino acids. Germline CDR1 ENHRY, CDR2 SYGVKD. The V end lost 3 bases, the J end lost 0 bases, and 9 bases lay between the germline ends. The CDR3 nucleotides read TGTGCCATCAGTGACGGCAGGAATAGCAATCAGCCCCAGCATTTT. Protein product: CAISDGRNSNQPQHF.

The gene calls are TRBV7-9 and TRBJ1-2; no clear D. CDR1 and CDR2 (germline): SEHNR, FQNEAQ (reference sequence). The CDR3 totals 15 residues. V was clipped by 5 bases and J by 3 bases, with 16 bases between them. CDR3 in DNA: TGTGCCAGCAGCCCCCCCGGCAGTTTGGACTATGGCTACACCTTC. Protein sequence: CASSPPGSLDYGYTF. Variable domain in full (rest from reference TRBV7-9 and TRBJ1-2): DTGVSQNPRHKITKRGQNVTFRCDPISEHNRLYWYRQTLGQGPEFLTYFQNEAQLEKSRLLSDRFSAERPKGSFSTLEIQRTEQGDSAMYLCASSPPGSLDYGYTFGSGTRLTVV.

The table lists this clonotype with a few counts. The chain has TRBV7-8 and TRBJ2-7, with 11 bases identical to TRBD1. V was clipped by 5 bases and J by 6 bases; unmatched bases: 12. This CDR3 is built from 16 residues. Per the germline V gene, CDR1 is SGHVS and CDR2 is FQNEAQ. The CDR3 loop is CASSHNVWDRGSEQYV. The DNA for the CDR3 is TGTGCCAGCAGCCACAACGTTTGGGACAGGGGGAGCGAGCAGTACGTC.

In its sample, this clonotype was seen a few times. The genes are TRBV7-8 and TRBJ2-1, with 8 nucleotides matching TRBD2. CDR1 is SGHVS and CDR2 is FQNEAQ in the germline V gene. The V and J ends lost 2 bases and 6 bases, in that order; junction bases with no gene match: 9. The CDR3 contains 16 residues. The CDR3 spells CASSLSTSGIGNEQFF. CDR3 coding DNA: TGTGCCAGCAGCTTAAGCACTAGCGGAATAGGCAATGAGCAGTTCTTC. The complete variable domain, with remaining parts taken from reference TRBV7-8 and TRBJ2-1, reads GAGVSQSPRYKVAKRGQDVALRCDPISGHVSLFWYQQALGQGPEFLTYFQNEAQLDKSGLPSDRFFAERPEGSVSTLKIQRTQQEDSAVYLCASSLSTSGIGNEQFFGPGTRLTVL.

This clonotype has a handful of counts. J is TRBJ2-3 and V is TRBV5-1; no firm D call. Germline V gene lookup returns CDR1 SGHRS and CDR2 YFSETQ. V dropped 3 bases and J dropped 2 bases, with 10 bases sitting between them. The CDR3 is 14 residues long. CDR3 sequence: CASSSDRYTDTQYF. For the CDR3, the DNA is TGCGCCAGCAGCTCGGACCGTTACACAGATACGCAGTATTTT.

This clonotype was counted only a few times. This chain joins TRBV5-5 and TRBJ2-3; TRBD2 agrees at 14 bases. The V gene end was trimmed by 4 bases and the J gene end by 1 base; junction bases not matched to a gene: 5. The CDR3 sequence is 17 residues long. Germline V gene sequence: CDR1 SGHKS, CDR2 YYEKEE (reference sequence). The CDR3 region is CASSRTSGGPRTDTQYF. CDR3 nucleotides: TGTGCCAGCAGCAGGACTAGCGGGGGGCCTCGCACAGATACGCAGTATTTT. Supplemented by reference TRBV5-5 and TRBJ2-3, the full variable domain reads DAGVTQSPTHLIKTRGQQVTLRCSPISGHKSVSWYQQVLGQGPQFIFQYYEKEERGRGNFPDRFSARQFPNYSSELNVNALLLGDSALYLCASSRTSGGPRTDTQYFGPGTRLTVL.

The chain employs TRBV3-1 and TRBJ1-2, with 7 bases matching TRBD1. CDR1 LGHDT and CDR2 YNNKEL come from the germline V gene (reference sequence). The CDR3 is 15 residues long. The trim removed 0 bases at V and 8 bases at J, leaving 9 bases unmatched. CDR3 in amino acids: CASSQEWKGARGYTF. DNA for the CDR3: TGTGCCAGCAGCCAAGAATGGAAGGGGGCGCGGGGCTACACCTTC. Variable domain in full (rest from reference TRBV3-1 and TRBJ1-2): DTAVSQTPKYLVTQMGNDKSIKCEQNLGHDTMYWYKQDSKKFLKIMFSYNNKELIINETVPNRFSPKSPDKAHLNLHINSLELGDSAVYFCASSQEWKGARGYTFGSGTRLTVV.

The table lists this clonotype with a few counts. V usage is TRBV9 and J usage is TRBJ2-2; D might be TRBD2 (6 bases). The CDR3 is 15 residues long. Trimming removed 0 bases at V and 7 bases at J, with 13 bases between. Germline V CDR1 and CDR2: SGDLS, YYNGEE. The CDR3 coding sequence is TGTGCCAGCAGCGTAGAGACTGGAGGGGACGGGGAGCTGTTTTTT. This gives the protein CASSVETGGDGELFF.

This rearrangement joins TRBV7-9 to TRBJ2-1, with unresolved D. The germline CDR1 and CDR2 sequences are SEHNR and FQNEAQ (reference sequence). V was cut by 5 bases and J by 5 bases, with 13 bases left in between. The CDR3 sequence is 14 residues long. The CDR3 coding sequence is TGTGCCAGCAGCCCTTCCGCATCTAACAATGAGCAGTTCTTC. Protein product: CASSPSASNNEQFF.

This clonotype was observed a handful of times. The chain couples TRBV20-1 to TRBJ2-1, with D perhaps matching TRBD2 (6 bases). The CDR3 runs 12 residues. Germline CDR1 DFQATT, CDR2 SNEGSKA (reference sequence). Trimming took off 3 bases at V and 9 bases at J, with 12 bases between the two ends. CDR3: CSASPSVGEQFF. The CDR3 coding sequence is TGCAGTGCTAGTCCTAGCGTAGGTGAGCAGTTCTTC.

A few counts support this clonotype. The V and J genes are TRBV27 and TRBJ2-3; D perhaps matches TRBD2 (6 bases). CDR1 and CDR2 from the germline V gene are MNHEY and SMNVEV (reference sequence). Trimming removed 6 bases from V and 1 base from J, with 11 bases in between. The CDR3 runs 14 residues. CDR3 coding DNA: TGTGCCAGCAGGCGAGGAGGGGGCACAGATACGCAGTATTTT. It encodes CASRRGGGTDTQYF.

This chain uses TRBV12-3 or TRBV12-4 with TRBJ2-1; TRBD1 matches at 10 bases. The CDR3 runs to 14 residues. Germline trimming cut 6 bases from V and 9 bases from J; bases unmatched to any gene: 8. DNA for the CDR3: TGTGCCAGCAGACTCGACAGGGGGCGCGGTGAGCAGTTCTTC. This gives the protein CASRLDRGRGEQFF.

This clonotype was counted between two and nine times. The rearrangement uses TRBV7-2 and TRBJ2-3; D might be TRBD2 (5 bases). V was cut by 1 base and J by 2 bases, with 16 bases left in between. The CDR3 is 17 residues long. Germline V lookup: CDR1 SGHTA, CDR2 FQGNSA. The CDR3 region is CASSLGGRGLFTDTQYF. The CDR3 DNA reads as TGTGCCAGCAGCTTAGGGGGTCGTGGACTTTTCACAGATACGCAGTATTTT.

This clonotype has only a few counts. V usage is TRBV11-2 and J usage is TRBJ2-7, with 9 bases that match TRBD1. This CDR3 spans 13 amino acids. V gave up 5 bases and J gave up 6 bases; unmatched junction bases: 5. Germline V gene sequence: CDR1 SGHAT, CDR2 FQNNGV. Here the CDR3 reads CASSPKDRGEQYV. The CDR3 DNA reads TGTGCCAGCAGCCCGAAGGACAGGGGCGAGCAGTACGTC.